This section outlines one T cell receptor (beta chain) sequence together with its context. What this receptor recognizes is not known. At one end, the junction sequence differs from germline, possibly due to a read error. This specimen belongs to a study of T cell changes during pregnancy in multiple sclerosis (dated by TCRdb to 2018 to 2020). About the full investigation: In women with multiple sclerosis, the researchers looked at how the T cell repertoire shifted as pregnancy progressed.

Library method: the immunoSEQ multiplex PCR assay. As stored in TCRdb, this immuneACCESS dataset retains in-frame rearrangements with V and J assigned. A fraction of the clones does not appear; measured against another copy, unresolved V genes explain less than half of the discrepancy, and the remainder lacks a known reason. Across this sample there are roughly 90,000 clones, with around 90% seen only once. Around 2% of the sample belongs to the ten largest clones. From the cysteine through the phenylalanine, the CDR3 covers 13 amino acids. Only the CDR3 DNA is retained, 39 bases long and in frame from the first base. Via the germline V gene, CDR1 is LGHNA and CDR2 YSLEER.

Sequenced here: peripheral blood, sampled in the first trimester of pregnancy. The receptor was isolated from a female donor in good health, enrolled as a control in a pregnancy study. This chain joins TRBV4-3 to TRBJ1-2, with the D gene not confidently named. The sequenced DNA: TGCGCCAGCAGCCAAGATAGCCACTACGGCTACACCTTC. Its translation is CASSQDSHYGYTF.